This TCR beta chain stems from a study of blood T cell repertoires in COVID-19. The table came from immunoSEQ multiplex PCR; TCRdb's copy has only in-frame clones and leaves some out. The sample includes 150,000 to 190,000 clones, approximately 92% seen only once; the top ten take about 15%. Trimming took 2 bases from V and 4 from J; bases not matched to a gene: 6. The CDR3 is 15 amino acids. Germline V gene sequence: CDR1 SGHVS, CDR2 FQNEAQ. The genes are TRBV7-8 and TRBJ2-5; TRBD2 matches 8 bases. This sequence originates from a woman in her forties with acute or convalescent COVID-19. What was sequenced was peripheral blood. The CDR3 region is CASSLRAGVTETQYF. Here the CDR3 DNA reads TGTGCCAGCAGCTTACGAGCGGGAGTAACAGAGACCCAGTACTTC.